This TCR beta chain was profiled in a study of cytomegalovirus exposure and HLA in healthy donors. Study results and caveats: Reported findings show TCR beta sequences accurately forecast HLA-A and HLA-B alleles in most subjects. By HLA locus, TCR association rates varied in a later analysis, with DRB1 showing the most and HLA-C the fewest.

The donors were healthy bone marrow donors. Primers: 60 Vbeta forward and 13 Jbeta reverse. Assay: immunoSEQ multiplex PCR; the TCRdb copy retains only in-frame clones and omits some. The sample has under 200,000 clones, more than 60% seen once. This clone was counted a few times. Its antigen is unidentified. Germline CDR1 reads MDHEN; CDR2 reads SYDVKM. V dropped 2 bases and J dropped 7 bases, with 12 bases sitting between them. This CDR3 has 14 amino acids. This receptor was taken from a man aged 35 to 55 in good health and CMV-seronegative. The specimen was PBMCs. The chain couples TRBV28 to TRBJ1-5; possible D gene TRBD1, 5 bases. Written as DNA, the CDR3 is TGTGCCAGCAGTTTACTCGGGGGAAAACAGCCCCAGCATTTT. Translating it yields CASSLLGGKQPQHF.